A selection of T cell receptor beta chains follows, all from one sample in a study of a mutant IDH1 vaccine in newly diagnosed glioma. This table comes from immunoSEQ multiplex PCR, and its TCRdb copy is limited to in-frame clones, with some not included. This sample has some 50,000 clones, with 70% to 90% found just once. Sequences were derived from PBMCs, sampled from a glioma patient treated with radiotherapy, temozolomide or both. The receptor source for this set is a man between 35 and 55 years old with glioma. CDR3s include the opening cysteine and the closing phenylalanine or tryptophan. A D gene is named only where the DNA matches it firmly.

D gene | J gene | V gene | CDR3 protein
. | TRBJ1-1 | TRBV5-8 | CASSLGTTYEAFF
TRBD2 | TRBJ2-7 | TRBV19 | CASSIVTSGTYEQYF
TRBD1 | TRBJ2-5 | TRBV2 | CASRKADRDSETQYF
. | TRBJ2-2 | TRBV19 | CASGRNRDSGELFF
. | TRBJ2-3 | TRBV7-2 | CASSSGLPLTDTQYF
. | TRBJ2-3 | TRBV25-1 | CASSPYGSTDTQYF
. | TRBJ2-7 | TRBV2 | CASSRDRGSGF
TRBD1 | TRBJ1-2 | TRBV6-1 | CASTRTGGGYGYTF
. | TRBJ2-3 | TRBV6-6 | CASSNALATVVDTQYF
TRBD2 | TRBJ2-5 | TRBV7-7 | CASSLYPSGRSETQYF
TRBD2 | TRBJ2-7 | TRBV5-1 | CASSLVAGGYEQYF
TRBD2 | TRBJ2-1 | TRBV6-5 | CASSYGTSGINEQFF
TRBD2 | TRBJ2-5 | TRBV9 | CASSPGLAGESETQYF
. | TRBJ2-5 | TRBV5-4 | CASSLTGGETQYF
. | TRBJ2-1 | TRBV29-1 | CSGRYNEQFF
. | TRBJ2-2 | TRBV5-1 | CASSGGTAAGELFF
TRBD2 | TRBJ2-5 | TRBV27 | CASSSQGTSGQETQYF
. | TRBJ2-7 | TRBV9 | CASSGGGGQPYEQYF
. | TRBJ2-7 | TRBV6-6 | CASSRDSAYEQYF
. | TRBJ2-7 | TRBV18 | CASSPSGTSYEQYF
. | TRBJ1-1 | TRBV7-9 | CASRKGDGTEAFF
. | TRBJ2-7 | TRBV19 | CASSMDIAYEQYF
TRBD1 | TRBJ2-7 | TRBV19 | CATKRRQGPYEQYF
. | TRBJ2-7 | TRBV19 | CASSMLQVGGYEQYF
. | TRBJ1-1 | TRBV7-9 | CASSPRTGNTEAFF
TRBD2 | TRBJ2-3 | TRBV4-3 | CASSQALAGADTQYF
. | TRBJ2-3 | TRBV19 | CASSPMRGKADTQYF
. | TRBJ2-2 | TRBV29-1 | CSTWDGHLAGELFF